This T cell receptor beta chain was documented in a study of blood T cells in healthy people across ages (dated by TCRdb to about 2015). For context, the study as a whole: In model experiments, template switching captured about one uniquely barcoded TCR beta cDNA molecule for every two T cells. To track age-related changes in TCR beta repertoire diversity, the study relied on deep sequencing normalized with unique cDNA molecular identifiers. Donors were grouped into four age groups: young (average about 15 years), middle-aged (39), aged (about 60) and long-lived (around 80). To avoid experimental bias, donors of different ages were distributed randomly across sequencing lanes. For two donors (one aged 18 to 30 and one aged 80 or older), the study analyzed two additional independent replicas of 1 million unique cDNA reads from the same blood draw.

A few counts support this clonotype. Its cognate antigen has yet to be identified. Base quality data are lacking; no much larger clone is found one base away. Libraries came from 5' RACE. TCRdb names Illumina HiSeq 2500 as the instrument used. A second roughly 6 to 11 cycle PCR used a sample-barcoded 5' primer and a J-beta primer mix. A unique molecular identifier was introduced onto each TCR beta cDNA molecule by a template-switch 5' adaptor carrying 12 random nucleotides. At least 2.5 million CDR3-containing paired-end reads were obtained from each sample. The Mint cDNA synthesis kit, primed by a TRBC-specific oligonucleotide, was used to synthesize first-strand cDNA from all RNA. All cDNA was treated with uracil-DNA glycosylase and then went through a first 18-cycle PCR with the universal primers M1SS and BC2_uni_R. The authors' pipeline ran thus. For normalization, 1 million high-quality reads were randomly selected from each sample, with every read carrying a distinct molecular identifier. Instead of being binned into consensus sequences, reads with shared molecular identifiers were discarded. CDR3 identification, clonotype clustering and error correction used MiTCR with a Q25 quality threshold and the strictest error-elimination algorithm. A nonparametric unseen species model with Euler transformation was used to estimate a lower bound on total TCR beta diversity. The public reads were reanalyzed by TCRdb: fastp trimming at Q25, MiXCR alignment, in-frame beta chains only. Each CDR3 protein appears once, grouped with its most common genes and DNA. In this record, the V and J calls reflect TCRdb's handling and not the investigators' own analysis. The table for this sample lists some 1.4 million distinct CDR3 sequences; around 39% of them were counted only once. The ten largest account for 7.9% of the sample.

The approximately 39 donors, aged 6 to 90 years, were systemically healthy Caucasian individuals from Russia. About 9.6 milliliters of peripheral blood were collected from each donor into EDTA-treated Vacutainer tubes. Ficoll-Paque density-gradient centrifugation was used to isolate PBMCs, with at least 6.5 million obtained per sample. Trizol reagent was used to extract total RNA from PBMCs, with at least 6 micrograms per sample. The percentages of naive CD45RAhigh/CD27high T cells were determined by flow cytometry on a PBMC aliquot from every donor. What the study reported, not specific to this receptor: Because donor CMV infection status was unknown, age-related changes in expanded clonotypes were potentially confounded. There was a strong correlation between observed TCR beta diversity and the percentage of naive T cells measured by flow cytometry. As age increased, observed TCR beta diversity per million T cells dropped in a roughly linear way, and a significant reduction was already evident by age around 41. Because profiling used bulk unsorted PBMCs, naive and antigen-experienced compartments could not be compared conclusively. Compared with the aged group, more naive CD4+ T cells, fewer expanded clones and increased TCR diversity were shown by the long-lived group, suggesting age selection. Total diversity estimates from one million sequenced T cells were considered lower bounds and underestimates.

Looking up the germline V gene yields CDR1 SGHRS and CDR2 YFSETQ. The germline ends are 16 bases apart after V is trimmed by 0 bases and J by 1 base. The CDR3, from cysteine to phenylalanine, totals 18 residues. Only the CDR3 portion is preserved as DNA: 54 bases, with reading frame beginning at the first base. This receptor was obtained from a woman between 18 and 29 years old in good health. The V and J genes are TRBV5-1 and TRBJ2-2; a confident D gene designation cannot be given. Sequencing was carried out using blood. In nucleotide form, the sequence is TGCGCCAGCAGCTTGGAGGGTAGGGTCGAGCGGAACACCGGGGAGCTGTTTTTT. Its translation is CASSLEGRVERNTGELFF.